This T cell receptor beta chain was found in a study of Tregs in tolerant kidney transplant recipients. General study findings and limits: Expanding Tregs on activated donor B cells appeared to best identify donor-specific TCRbeta clones. The small number of patients limits these findings pending further validation.

The protocol was immunoSEQ multiplex PCR, while the TCRdb copy is restricted to in-frame clones and leaves out a portion. Here the sample spans approximately 65,000 clones, roughly 84% being singletons. In the case of this clone: Its matching antigen is unknown.

V gave up 1 base and J gave up 2 bases; unmatched junction bases: 0. CDR1 SEHNR and CDR2 FQNEAQ come from the germline V gene (reference sequence). The CDR3 consists of 16 residues. Sample: CD4+ T cells from blood. The chain links TRBV7-9 to TRBJ2-5; the match to TRBD2 covers 14 bases. The receptor was derived from a human donor in good health. The CDR3 spells CASSLGTSGGQETQYF. CDR3 nucleotides: TGTGCCAGCAGCTTAGGGACTAGCGGGGGGCAAGAGACCCAGTACTTC.